This entry lists 22 T cell receptor beta chains sequenced from one sample in a study of glioma-infiltrating T cells after dendritic cell vaccination. The repertoire was sequenced with immunoSEQ multiplex PCR; TCRdb's copy has only in-frame clones and lacks some. The repertoire includes tens of thousands of clones, 65% to 90% of them detected once, and over 9.5% sits in the top ten. Here the sequenced sample was blood, taken before dendritic cell vaccination. These receptors were collected from a human donor with glioblastoma.

This chain links TRBV4-3 with TRBJ2-2; 10 bases line up with TRBD2. CDR3 length: 17 amino acids. The V segment lost 0 bases and the J segment 11 bases; nucleotides outside the gene matches: 12. In germline, CDR1 is LGHNA, CDR2 YSLEER. CDR3 coding DNA: TGCGCCAGCAGCCAAGATGCCCTAGCGGGAGACCCACGTGAGCTGTTTTTT. It codes for CASSQDALAGDPRELFF.

The V gene is TRBV5-5, the J gene TRBJ2-1; TRBD2 aligns across 7 bases. The CDR3 is made up of 12 amino acids. The J segment lost 9 bases and the V segment lost 3 bases, leaving 3 bases of the junction unmatched. The germline CDR1 and CDR2 sequences are SGHKS and YYEKEE (reference sequence). The CDR3 sequence: CASSSLAGEQFF. The CDR3 DNA is TGTGCCAGCAGCTCCTTAGCGGGTGAGCAGTTCTTC.

This clone has more than one count but fewer than ten. This sequence joins TRBV15 and TRBJ1-4; D not resolved. Trimming stripped 0 bases from V and 8 bases from J, with 13 bases between. Germline-derived CDR1 and CDR2 are LNHNV and YYDKDF (reference sequence). The CDR3 runs to 15 residues. CDR3 residues: CATSREGRNGEKLFF. CDR3 DNA sequence: TGTGCCACCAGCAGAGAGGGCAGGAATGGAGAAAAACTGTTTTTT. The full variable domain, its missing parts supplied by reference TRBV15 and TRBJ1-4, is DAMVIQNPRYQVTQFGKPVTLSCSQTLNHNVMYWYQQKSSQAPKLLFHYYDKDFNNEADTPDNFQSRRPNTSFCFLDIRSPGLGDTAMYLCATSREGRNGEKLFFGSGTQLSVL.

The chain couples TRBV12-5 to TRBJ2-2, with a possible D match to TRBD2 (6 bases). There are 17 residues in the CDR3. CDR1 is LGHNT and CDR2 is FRNRAP in the germline V gene. Between the trimmed V and J ends, which lost 2 bases and 1 base, there was a span of 14 bases. The CDR3 nucleotides read TGTGCTAGTGGTTTGCCCCCGCTAGCGATGAACACCGGGGAGCTGTTTTTT. Protein sequence: CASGLPPLAMNTGELFF.

The gene calls are TRBV27 and TRBJ1-1; the D is unclear. The CDR3 spans 15 residues. CDR1 MNHEY and CDR2 SMNVEV come from the germline V gene (reference sequence). Trimming took 5 bases from V and 2 from J, leaving 15 bases between them. CDR3 protein: CASSPPTRTNTEAFF. For the CDR3, the DNA is TGTGCCAGCAGTCCACCGACAAGGACTAACACTGAAGCTTTCTTT.

V is TRBV7-2 and J is TRBJ2-7; possible D gene TRBD1, 6 bases. The CDR3 has 15 residues. CDR1 is SGHTA and CDR2 is FQGNSA in the germline V gene. V was trimmed by 1 base and J by 6 bases, leaving 16 bases between them. The CDR3 region is CASSLGPGASGEQYF. The CDR3 coding sequence is TGTGCCAGCAGCTTAGGTCCAGGGGCCTCCGGCGAGCAGTACTTC.

This clone showed up just a few times. The rearrangement links TRBV7-8 to TRBJ1-4; D possibly corresponds to TRBD1 (5 bases). CDR1 is SGHVS and CDR2 is FQNEAQ in the germline V gene. The CDR3 runs 16 residues. V was trimmed by 0 bases and J by 8 bases, leaving 16 bases between them. The CDR3 reads CASSLARSGAWEKLFF. The CDR3 DNA follows: TGTGCCAGCAGCTTAGCGCGTAGCGGGGCCTGGGAAAAACTGTTTTTT.

The J gene is TRBJ1-2, the V gene TRBV9; 9 nucleotides line up with TRBD1. After removal of 3 bases from V and 2 bases from J, the junction contained 8 bases not matched to a gene. From germline, CDR1 is SGDLS and CDR2 YYNGEE. The CDR3 has 16 residues. The CDR3 DNA follows: TGTGCCAGCAGCGAAAGCCGTACAGGGGGCAACTATGGCTACACCTTC. This gives the protein CASSESRTGGNYGYTF.

The gene calls are TRBV30 and TRBJ1-1, with D unresolved. The CDR3 has 13 residues. Trimming took 0 bases from V and 8 from J, leaving 13 bases between them. Germline CDR1 GTSNPN, CDR2 SVGIG (reference sequence). The CDR3 coding sequence is TGTGCCTGGAGTGTACTTCCCACCGGGGAAGCTTTCTTT. It translates to CAWSVLPTGEAFF.

V usage is TRBV5-4 and J usage is TRBJ2-7; no definite D call. Looked up from germline, CDR1 is SGHNT and CDR2 is YYREEE (reference sequence). V lost 1 base and J 2 bases, leaving 22 bases between the germline ends. The CDR3 length is 18 residues. This CDR3 is CASSLMALDPYLAYEQYF. The CDR3 bases are TGTGCCAGCAGCTTGATGGCCCTAGACCCCTACTTGGCCTACGAGCAGTACTTC.

This clone appeared a few times. The gene calls are TRBV5-4 and TRBJ1-1, with 7 bases that match TRBD1. The ends lost 4 bases at V and 3 bases at J; junction bases unmatched: 6. The CDR3 spans 14 residues. CDR1 is SGHNT and CDR2 is YYREEE in the germline V gene (reference sequence). CDR3 nucleotides: TGTGCCAGCAGCCCAAAGACAGGGTACACTGAAGCTTTCTTT. It translates to CASSPKTGYTEAFF. The full variable domain, rest sourced from reference TRBV5-4 and TRBJ1-1, is ETGVTQSPTHLIKTRGQQVTLRCSSQSGHNTVSWYQQALGQGPQFIFQYYREEENGRGNFPPRFSGLQFPNYSSELNVNALELDDSALYLCASSPKTGYTEAFFGQGTRLTVV.

The V call is TRBV9, the J call TRBJ2-3; D ambiguous. The CDR3 loop spans 13 amino acids. Trimming removed 1 base from V and 2 bases from J, with 5 bases in between. CDR1 is SGDLS and CDR2 is YYNGEE in the germline V gene. Here the CDR3 reads CASSVLPTDTQYF. The CDR3 DNA follows: TGTGCCAGCAGCGTACTACCCACAGATACGCAGTATTTT.

The CDR3 DNA follows: TGCGCCAGCAGCCGAGACTCCGTAGGGACAGGGGTCTACGAGCAGTACTTC. Encoded protein: CASSRDSVGTGVYEQYF. This chain connects TRBV4-1 to TRBJ2-7; 10 positions agree with TRBD1. Trimming took 4 bases from V and 3 from J; bases not matched to a gene: 12. The CDR3 consists of 17 residues. The germline gives CDR1 MGHRA, CDR2 YSYEKL.

The chain links TRBV5-8 to TRBJ1-2; D might be TRBD1 (5 bases). This CDR3 is 11 amino acids long. CDR1 and CDR2 (germline): SGHTS, YDEGEE. The V gene lost 5 bases and the J gene lost 8 bases, with 10 bases spanning the gap. CDR3 DNA: TGTGCCAGCAGGTGGGGGAGGGGCTACACCTTC. It specifies CASRWGRGYTF.

This clone was seen only a few times. The chain uses TRBV4-3 and TRBJ1-5, with D uncertain. V lost 0 bases to trimming and J lost 0 bases, with 9 bases between them. Germline V lookup: CDR1 LGHNA, CDR2 YSLEER. The CDR3 contains 16 residues. The CDR3 reads CASSQDRGYSNQPQHF. As DNA, the CDR3 is TGCGCCAGCAGCCAAGATCGGGGATATAGCAATCAGCCCCAGCATTTT.

This clone has only one observation. The chain recombines TRBV19 with TRBJ2-2; 11 bases match TRBD1. The CDR3 has 17 amino acids. The germline V gene has CDR1 LNHDA and CDR2 SQIVND (reference sequence). With V trimmed by 7 bases and J by 3 bases, 10 bases remained unmatched. CDR3 DNA sequence: TGTGCCAGTATCCGACGGGCGGGACAGGGGGACACCGGGGAGCTGTTTTTT. Its protein is CASIRRAGQGDTGELFF.

V is TRBV4-1 and J is TRBJ2-1; tentative D call: TRBD1 (7 bases). The CDR3 contains 14 residues. The V end was cut by 2 bases, the J end by 9 bases, with 14 bases between. Germline CDR1 reads MGHRA; CDR2 reads YSYEKL. The CDR3 nucleotides read TGCGCCAGCAGCCAAACCTCCAGGGGGGCTGAGCAGTTCTTC. Translation: CASSQTSRGAEQFF.

The CDR3 loop is CASSPTGTGPQNTIYF. CDR3 nucleotide sequence: TGTGCCAGCTCACCCACCGGGACAGGGCCTCAGAACACCATATATTTT. V and J are TRBV18 and TRBJ1-3, with 9 bases that match TRBD1. The CDR3 is 16 amino acids. CDR1 and CDR2 from the germline V gene are KGHSH and LQKENI. With 3 bases clipped from V and 7 bases from J, the junction kept 10 bases outside the gene matches.

The chain links TRBV7-7 to TRBJ1-1; D is unresolved. CDR1 is SSHAT, CDR2 FNYEAQ, per germline (reference sequence). The V end was cut by 4 bases, the J end by 3 bases, with 9 bases between. This CDR3 comprises 13 residues. CDR3 region: CASSYSLYTEAFF. CDR3 nucleotide sequence: TGTGCCAGCAGCTATAGCCTCTACACTGAAGCTTTCTTT.

This sequence joins TRBV7-7 and TRBJ2-1; 7 bases map to TRBD2. The length of the CDR3 is 14 residues. Trimming cost V 5 bases and J 6 bases; bases outside gene matches: 7. Germline CDR1 reads SSHAT; CDR2 reads FNYEAQ (reference sequence). The CDR3: CASSPQGGVNEQFF. The CDR3 DNA reads TGTGCCAGCAGCCCCCAGGGAGGGGTCAATGAGCAGTTCTTC.

The table lists this clone with a count of one. The J gene is TRBJ1-2, the V gene TRBV6-1; possibly TRBD1 for D (5 bases). The V gene's germline CDR1 is MNHNS and CDR2 SASEGT. The CDR3 length is 14 residues. Deletions cut 2 bases from V and 4 bases from J, with 11 bases between. Here the CDR3 reads CASSEWGFGYGYTF. The CDR3, as DNA: TGTGCCAGCAGTGAATGGGGCTTCGGCTATGGCTACACCTTC.

The chain carries TRBV7-2 and TRBJ1-5; 7 nucleotides agree with TRBD1. The trim removed 5 bases at V and 6 bases at J, leaving 7 bases unmatched. Germline V gives CDR1 SGHTA, CDR2 FQGNSA. The CDR3 is made up of 14 amino acids. CDR3 loop: CASSHRQGGQPQHF. The CDR3 DNA is TGTGCCAGCAGCCACAGACAGGGTGGTCAGCCCCAGCATTTT.